This TCR beta chain was obtained from a study of blood T cell repertoires in COVID-19. Turning to the study itself: Acute and convalescent COVID-19 specimens originated in the United States, Italy and Spain. In each case, the material was cDNA or gDNA derived from T cells, B-cell-depleted T cells, or PBMCs.

In the authors' workflow: Reference gene primer amplification yielded estimated nucleated cell counts. This table comes from immunoSEQ multiplex PCR, and its TCRdb copy is limited to in-frame clones, with some not included. V, J and clone size are taken as reported in that table, and D and trimming were inferred from the DNA itself. Altogether some 320,000 clones are present, just under 90% being singletons, with the ten largest covering less than 3.5%. During the 2 weeks before they entered the study, exposed participants had met someone with a PCR-confirmed or clinician-diagnosed COVID-19 case. The sequence derives from a woman in her forties or fifties who had been exposed to COVID-19. Sequencing was done on a sample of PBMCs or T cells enriched from blood (not recorded which).

The CDR3 DNA sequence: TGTGCCAGCAGCAGAGGACTAGCGGGCTACTTCGGGGGCACAGATACGCAGTATTTT. It is translated as CASSRGLAGYFGGTDTQYF. This rearrangement joins TRBV13 to TRBJ2-3, with 11 bases fitting TRBD2. CDR3 length: 19 residues. Germline CDR1 PRHDT, CDR2 FYEKMQ (reference sequence). V was clipped by 5 bases and J by 1 base; unmatched bases: 14.